The 25 T cell receptor beta chains presented below share a single source sample, sequenced in a study of blood T cell repertoires in COVID-19. Assay: immunoSEQ multiplex PCR; the TCRdb copy retains only in-frame clones and omits some. The table records 200,000 to 250,000 clones, 80% to 90% of them present only once. Input material: peripheral blood. Source of these receptors: a woman in her fifties or sixties who had recovered from COVID-19.

This chain uses TRBV3-1 (or the pseudogene TRBV3-2) with TRBJ1-1; D perhaps matches TRBD1 (6 bases). V was clipped by 0 bases and J by 11 bases, with 13 bases between them. From germline, CDR1 is LGHDT and CDR2 YNNKEL (reference sequence). This CDR3 region has 13 residues. The chain's CDR3 is CASSQDGGAGAFF. CDR3 in DNA: TGTGCCAGCAGCCAAGATGGGGGCGCAGGGGCTTTCTTT.

The V gene is TRBV10-2, the J gene TRBJ2-1; 10 nucleotides agree with TRBD1. The CDR3 is 16 residues long. V dropped 6 bases and J dropped 8; count of bases not matched to a gene: 13. Germline V gives CDR1 WSHSY, CDR2 SAAADI. The CDR3 spells CASRTFDRGLTYEQFF. The CDR3 DNA reads TGCGCCAGCAGGACCTTCGACAGGGGGCTTACATATGAGCAGTTCTTC.

The chain couples TRBV20-1 to TRBJ2-5, with a tentative D call TRBD2 (6 bases). Germline CDR1 and CDR2: DFQATT and SNEGSKA (reference sequence). CDR3 size: 11 residues. The CDR3 is CGGLTQETQYF. The CDR3 coding sequence is TGCGGGGGACTGACCCAAGAGACCCAGTACTTC.

The rearrangement uses TRBV18 and TRBJ1-2; D unresolved. The CDR3 runs to 14 residues. With 4 bases removed from V and 2 bases from J, the gap between germline ends came to 11 bases. Germline CDR1 KGHSH, CDR2 LQKENI. CDR3 in amino acids: CASSLRQANYGYTF. For the CDR3, the DNA is TGTGCCAGCTCACTGCGACAAGCCAACTATGGCTACACCTTC.

This clone was detected only once. The chain recombines TRBV5-1 with TRBJ1-2; D remains ambiguous. Trimming pared 4 bases from V and 4 bases from J, leaving 14 bases between. Germline CDR1 is SGHRS and CDR2 is YFSETQ. The CDR3 extends over 14 amino acids. CDR3 DNA: TGCGCCAGCAGCCGGAACGGAGCGGGCTATGGCTACACCTTC. It yields the protein CASSRNGAGYGYTF.

The chain recombines TRBV30 with TRBJ2-7, with D possibly TRBD1 on 6 matching bases. Germline CDR1 GTSNPN, CDR2 SVGIG (reference sequence). The V end was cut by 0 bases, the J end by 3 bases, with 15 bases between. This CDR3 contains 15 residues. For the CDR3, the DNA is TGTGCCTGGAGTGTAGATTTGGGGGCAGGCTACGAGCAGTACTTC. As protein: CAWSVDLGAGYEQYF.

V is TRBV5-6 and J is TRBJ1-2; 8 bases map to TRBD1. The trim removed 4 bases at V and 5 bases at J, leaving 7 bases unmatched. Germline V gives CDR1 SGHDT, CDR2 YYEEEE. The CDR3 runs 14 residues. This CDR3 is CASSIGQGNYGYTF. DNA for the CDR3: TGTGCCAGCAGCATCGGACAGGGTAATTATGGCTACACCTTC.

The chain carries TRBV6-5 and TRBJ1-1, with D possibly being TRBD1 (5 bases). The CDR3 length is 12 residues. V lost 5 bases, J lost 6 bases, and 10 bases lay in between. Germline V gives CDR1 MNHEY, CDR2 SVGAGI. Here the CDR3 DNA reads TGTGCCAGCAGTCACTGGGGGGCTGAAGCTTTCTTT. Translating it yields CASSHWGAEAFF.

V gene TRBV30 combines with J gene TRBJ2-7; TRBD1 agrees at 8 bases. J was trimmed by 6 bases and V by 4 bases; bases with no gene match: 11. Germline CDR1 and CDR2: GTSNPN and SVGIG (reference sequence). The CDR3 sequence is 14 residues long. CDR3 in amino acids: CAWKTGGLTGEQYF. Here the CDR3 DNA reads TGTGCCTGGAAAACAGGGGGTCTAACTGGCGAGCAGTACTTC. Full variable domain (remainder filled in from reference TRBV30 and TRBJ2-7): SQTIHQWPATLVQPVGSPLSLECTVEGTSNPNLYWYRQAAGRGLQLLFYSVGIGQISSEVPQNLSASRPQDRQFILSSKKLLLSDSGFYLCAWKTGGLTGEQYFGPGTRLTVT.

The chain couples TRBV7-3 to TRBJ1-2; 9 bases match TRBD1. The CDR3 is 13 residues long. V lost 2 bases, J lost 6 bases, and 1 base stayed unmatched. In germline, CDR1 is SGHTA, CDR2 FQGTGA. DNA of the CDR3: TGTGCCAGCAGCTTAGGACAGGGGAATGGCTACACCTTC. It yields the protein CASSLGQGNGYTF. Supplemented by reference TRBV7-3 and TRBJ1-2, the full variable domain reads GAGVSQTPSNKVTEKGKYVELRCDPISGHTALYWYRQSLGQGPEFLIYFQGTGAADDSGLPNDRFFAVRPEGSVSTLKIQRTERGDSAVYLCASSLGQGNGYTFGSGTRLTVV.

The chain's CDR3 is CASSSPSYNNEQFF. The CDR3 coding sequence is TGTGCCAGCAGCTCGCCCTCCTATAACAATGAGCAGTTCTTC. The chain combines TRBV7-3 with TRBJ2-1; no clear D. Trimming removed 4 bases at V and 5 bases at J, with 12 bases between. The CDR3 length is 14 residues. The germline V gene has CDR1 SGHTA and CDR2 FQGTGA.

This clone was counted between two and nine times. In DNA form, the CDR3 reads TGTGCCAGCAGTTTGCGACAGTCTAACTATGGCTACACCTTC. Translated: CASSLRQSNYGYTF. The chain joins TRBV2 to TRBJ1-2; a possible D gene is TRBD1 (5 bases). Germline lookup yields CDR1 SNHLY and CDR2 FYNNEI. V dropped 5 bases and J dropped 0 bases, with 10 bases sitting between them. The CDR3 has 14 amino acids.

A few counts support this clone. The chain combines TRBV14 with TRBJ1-6; D not resolved. The CDR3 spans 13 residues. Trimming pared 4 bases from V and 10 bases from J, leaving 11 bases between. CDR1 is SGHDN and CDR2 is FVKESK in the germline V gene. The CDR3 region has the DNA TGTGCCAGCAGCCGTGATTTGAGGTCACCCCTCCACTTT. Residues: CASSRDLRSPLHF. The full variable domain, with the rest looked up from reference TRBV14 and TRBJ1-6, is EAGVTQFPSHSVIEKGQTVTLRCDPISGHDNLYWYRRVMGKEIKFLLHFVKESKQDESGMPNNRFLAERTGGTYSTLKVQPAELEDSGVYFCASSRDLRSPLHFGNGTRLTVT.

The chain is built from TRBV3-1 (or the pseudogene TRBV3-2) and TRBJ2-2; 8 bases fit TRBD1. The CDR3 runs 15 residues. The germline V gene has CDR1 LGHDT and CDR2 YNNKEL (reference sequence). The ends lost 4 bases at V and 3 bases at J; junction bases unmatched: 4. Here the CDR3 DNA reads TGTGCCAGCAGCCCTGGCAGGGGGCACACCGGGGAGCTGTTTTTT. It yields the protein CASSPGRGHTGELFF.

This chain uses TRBV2 with TRBJ1-3; D gene unclear. Germline values: CDR1 SNHLY, CDR2 FYNNEI. Trimming removed 5 bases from V and 3 bases from J, with 11 bases in between. The CDR3 has 14 amino acids. CDR3 nucleotides: TGTGCCAGCAGTCCGGACGGGAATGGAAACACCATATATTTT. It specifies CASSPDGNGNTIYF.

The CDR3 nucleotides are TGTGCCAGTAGTATTCCTTGGGGCGGAAAACTGTTTTTT. Its translation is CASSIPWGGKLFF. This chain uses TRBV19 with TRBJ1-4; D perhaps matches TRBD1 (5 bases). V lost 3 bases and J 10 bases, leaving 12 bases between the germline ends. The CDR3 consists of 13 residues. The V gene's germline CDR1 is LNHDA and CDR2 SQIVND (reference sequence). Supplemented by reference TRBV19 and TRBJ1-4, the full variable domain reads DGGITQSPKYLFRKEGQNVTLSCEQNLNHDAMYWYRQDPGQGLRLIYYSQIVNDFQKGDIAEGYSVSREKKESFPLTVTSAQKNPTAFYLCASSIPWGGKLFFGSGTQLSVL.

This chain uses TRBV4-3 with TRBJ2-3, with 16 bases fitting TRBD2. The junction had 7 bases not matched to a gene; V was cut back by 1 base and J by 0 bases. The CDR3 runs 20 residues. Looked up from germline, CDR1 is LGHNA and CDR2 is YSLEER. The CDR3 reads CASSQGAGLAGGSSTDTQYF. In nucleotides, the CDR3 is TGCGCCAGCAGCCAAGGGGCGGGACTAGCGGGGGGGAGCAGCACAGATACGCAGTATTTT.

The rearrangement joins TRBV18 to TRBJ1-3, with a possible D match to TRBD1 (6 bases). Germline-derived CDR1 and CDR2 are KGHSH and LQKENI. This CDR3 region has 16 residues. Trimming pared 3 bases from V and 0 bases from J, leaving 12 bases between. CDR3 loop: CASSPAGTSSGNTIYF. In DNA form, the CDR3 reads TGTGCCAGCTCACCGGCCGGGACAAGCTCTGGAAACACCATATATTTT.

The chain recombines TRBV12-3 or TRBV12-4 with TRBJ2-1; no clear D. This CDR3 is built from 12 residues. The V end lost 5 bases, the J end lost 8 bases, and 10 bases lay between the germline ends. CDR3 sequence: CASSGSLDEQFF. CDR3 coding DNA: TGTGCCAGCAGTGGCTCCCTCGATGAGCAGTTCTTC.

Note on this clone: Other nucleotide sequences from this sample produce the same CDR3. This chain joins TRBV19 and TRBJ1-1; a weak D match, TRBD1 (5 bases). Germline V gene data show CDR1 as LNHDA and CDR2 as SQIVND (reference sequence). Trimming took off 3 bases at V and 2 bases at J, with 10 bases between the two ends. CDR3 length: 14 amino acids. CDR3 coding DNA: TGTGCCAGTAGTATCGCCGGGGGAAACACTGAAGCTTTCTTT. Translating gives CASSIAGGNTEAFF.

This CDR3 is CASRGDPTDTQYF. The DNA of the CDR3 is TGTGCCAGCCGGGGGGACCCCACAGATACGCAGTATTTT. The rearrangement joins TRBV7-2 to TRBJ2-3; 7 bases match TRBD2. The V gene end was trimmed by 8 bases and the J gene end by 2 bases; junction bases not matched to a gene: 4. This CDR3 region has 13 residues. CDR1 is SGHTA and CDR2 is FQGNSA in the germline V gene.

The chain couples TRBV30 to TRBJ1-6, with unresolved D. The CDR3 runs 12 residues. Per germline, CDR1 GTSNPN and CDR2 SVGIG (reference sequence). Trimming cost V 3 bases and J 9 bases, with 9 bases left between them. Here the CDR3 DNA reads TGTGCCTGGAGCGGGAGGATTTCACCCCTCCACTTT. It encodes CAWSGRISPLHF.

The chain has TRBV5-6 and TRBJ1-1, with D possibly matching TRBD1 (5 bases). With 6 bases removed from V and 6 bases from J, the gap between germline ends came to 18 bases. This CDR3 is built from 14 residues. From germline, CDR1 is SGHDT and CDR2 YYEEEE. DNA for the CDR3: TGTGCCAGCACCTCTTCGGGGGGGATCCCTGAAGCTTTCTTT. Amino acids: CASTSSGGIPEAFF. The full variable domain, in which reference TRBV5-6 and TRBJ1-1 provide the parts outside the CDR3, is DAGVTQSPTHLIKTRGQQVTLRCSPKSGHDTVSWYQQALGQGPQFIFQYYEEEERQRGNFPDRFSGHQFPNYSSELNVNALLLGDSALYLCASTSSGGIPEAFFGQGTRLTVV.

The chain couples TRBV27 to TRBJ2-7, with D possibly being TRBD1 (6 bases). V was pared by 6 bases and J by 0 bases, with 15 bases between. From germline, CDR1 is MNHEY and CDR2 SMNVEV (reference sequence). This CDR3 contains 15 residues. The CDR3 loop reads CASSLRQVSSYEQYF. For the CDR3, the DNA is TGTGCCAGCAGCTTACGACAGGTGAGCTCCTACGAGCAGTACTTC.

A single count supports this clone. The chain employs TRBV7-9 and TRBJ1-2; 7 nucleotides match TRBD1. Germline values: CDR1 SEHNR, CDR2 FQNEAQ (reference sequence). V was clipped by 3 bases and J by 3 bases; unmatched bases: 13. This CDR3 has 17 amino acids. The CDR3 DNA reads TGTGCCAGCAGCTTCGCCACAGGGGCCCACGATGACTATGGCTACACCTTC. Amino acid sequence: CASSFATGAHDDYGYTF.